This T cell receptor beta chain was sequenced in a study of blood T cell repertoires in COVID-19. This CDR3 contains 17 residues. The V gene end was trimmed by 5 bases and the J gene end by 10 bases; junction bases not matched to a gene: 15. The germline V gene encodes CDR1 MDHEN and CDR2 SYDVKM. The repertoire was sequenced with immunoSEQ multiplex PCR; TCRdb's copy has only in-frame clones and lacks some. The data show 150,000 to 200,000 clones, with over 70% seen just once and around 5% held by the top ten. This TCR derives from a man between 65 and 85 years old who had been exposed to COVID-19. Sequenced sample: PBMCs or T cells enriched from blood (not recorded which). The chain couples TRBV28 to TRBJ2-1; TRBD2 aligns across 12 bases. CDR3 coding DNA: TGTGCCAGCAGTCTAGGACTAGCGGGGTCCTACGCAGGCGAGCAGTTCTTC. It yields the protein CASSLGLAGSYAGEQFF.